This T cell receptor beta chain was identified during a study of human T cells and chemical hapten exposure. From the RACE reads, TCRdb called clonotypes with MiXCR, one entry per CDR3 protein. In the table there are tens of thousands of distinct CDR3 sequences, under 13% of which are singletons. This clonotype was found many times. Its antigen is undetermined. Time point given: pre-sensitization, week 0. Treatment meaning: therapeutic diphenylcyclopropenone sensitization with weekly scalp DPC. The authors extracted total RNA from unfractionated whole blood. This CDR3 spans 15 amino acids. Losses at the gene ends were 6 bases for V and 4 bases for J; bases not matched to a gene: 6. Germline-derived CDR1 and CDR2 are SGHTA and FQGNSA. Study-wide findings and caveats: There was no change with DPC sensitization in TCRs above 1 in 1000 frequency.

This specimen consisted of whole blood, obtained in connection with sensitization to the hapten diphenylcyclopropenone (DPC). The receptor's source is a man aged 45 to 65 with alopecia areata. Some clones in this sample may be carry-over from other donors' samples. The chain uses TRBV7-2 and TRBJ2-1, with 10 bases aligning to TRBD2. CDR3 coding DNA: TGTGCCAGCAGACTAGGGACTAGCGCGTACAATGAGCAGTTCTTC. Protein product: CASRLGTSAYNEQFF.